The next 29 T cell receptor beta chains were all read from a single sample in a study of blood T cell repertoires in COVID-19. This table comes from immunoSEQ multiplex PCR, and its TCRdb copy is limited to in-frame clones, with some not included. Of some 270,000 clones listed, approximately 86% are singletons. Sequenced material: peripheral blood. These receptors came from a man aged 35-49 years with active or convalescent COVID-19.

The chain couples TRBV2 to TRBJ2-2; D uncertain. From germline, CDR1 is SNHLY and CDR2 FYNNEI. The CDR3 consists of 13 residues. V was shortened by 5 bases and J by 4 bases, with 8 bases between the two germline ends. CDR3 protein: CASSLSGTGELFF. The CDR3 coding sequence is TGTGCCAGCAGTCTAAGTGGCACCGGGGAGCTGTTTTTT.

The rearrangement joins TRBV24-1 to TRBJ1-3, with D maybe TRBD1 (6 bases). CDR3 length equals 17 residues. Trimming took off 6 bases at V and 3 bases at J, with 20 bases between the two ends. Germline-derived CDR1 and CDR2 are KGHDR and SFDVKD. CDR3 protein: CATSPQGPLPHGNTIYF. CDR3 coding DNA: TGTGCCACCAGTCCCCAGGGGCCCTTACCCCATGGAAACACCATATATTTT.

The genes are TRBV6-5 and TRBJ1-5, with D uncertain. The CDR3 sequence is 13 residues long. From germline, CDR1 is MNHEY and CDR2 SVGAGI. V lost 6 bases, J lost 8 bases, and 14 bases lay in between. The CDR3 sequence is CASSRRVGEPQHF. For the CDR3, the DNA is TGTGCCAGCAGCCGAAGGGTCGGGGAGCCCCAGCATTTT.

This chain links TRBV12-1 with TRBJ1-1. TRBV12-1 corresponds to a pseudogene. This CDR3 has 16 residues. The DNA of the CDR3 is TGTGCCAGCAGCCCACCCCCACGGGATGTCGACACTGAAGCTTTCTTT. Translated: CASSPPPRDVDTEAFF.

This chain links TRBV20-1 with TRBJ2-1, with D unresolved. The V end lost 3 bases, the J end lost 3 bases, and 6 bases lay between the germline ends. This CDR3 is 12 amino acids long. The V gene's germline CDR1 is DFQATT and CDR2 SNEGSKA (reference sequence). Here the CDR3 DNA reads TGCAGTGCTAGTCGTAGCTACAATGAGCAGTTCTTC. Translation: CSASRSYNEQFF.

V is TRBV6-5 and J is TRBJ2-7; no reliable D call. This CDR3 comprises 14 residues. The V gene's germline CDR1 is MNHEY and CDR2 SVGAGI. V was shortened by 0 bases and J by 5 bases, with 11 bases between the two germline ends. CDR3 loop: CASSYSSGPNEQYF. In DNA form, the CDR3 reads TGTGCCAGCAGTTACTCATCTGGGCCCAACGAGCAGTACTTC.

This rearrangement joins TRBV3-1 (or the pseudogene TRBV3-2) to TRBJ2-2; TRBD1 might be the D (6 bases). Between the trimmed V and J ends, which lost 6 bases and 5 bases, there was a span of 16 bases. Looked up from germline, CDR1 is LGHDT and CDR2 is YNNKEL (reference sequence). This CDR3 contains 15 residues. The CDR3 protein is CASSPSDRFTGELFF. For the CDR3, the DNA is TGTGCCAGCAGTCCTTCAGACAGGTTTACCGGGGAGCTGTTTTTT.

The V and J genes are TRBV28 and TRBJ1-2; the D is unclear. CDR3 length: 13 amino acids. Germline loops: CDR1 MDHEN, CDR2 SYDVKM. V lost 8 bases and J 0 bases, leaving 10 bases between the germline ends. The CDR3: CASLRNANYGYTF. In nucleotides, the CDR3 is TGTGCCAGCCTGAGGAACGCTAACTATGGCTACACCTTC.

The chain is built from TRBV14 and TRBJ1-2; D possibly corresponds to TRBD1 (5 bases). This CDR3 spans 16 amino acids. The ends were cut back, 4 bases at V and 6 bases at J, with 21 bases in the middle. Germline lookup yields CDR1 SGHDN and CDR2 FVKESK. CDR3 sequence (DNA): TGTGCCAGCAGCCTTGCGATGGGGCCCCGGGTCCATGGCTACACCTTC. This codes for CASSLAMGPRVHGYTF.

In this sample, this clone turned up a few times. This rearrangement joins TRBV7-2 to TRBJ1-5; D ambiguous. Trimming shortened V by 5 bases and J by 0 bases, and 11 bases separated the two germline ends. CDR3 length equals 15 residues. Germline V gives CDR1 SGHTA, CDR2 FQGNSA. The CDR3 sequence is CASSQDFYSNQPQHF. In DNA, the CDR3 is TGTGCCAGCAGCCAGGACTTTTATAGCAATCAGCCCCAGCATTTT.

The CDR3 DNA follows: TGCGCCAGCAGCCCCGCGTCGGGAGGGGGGTACTATGGCTACACCTTC. This gives the protein CASSPASGGGYYGYTF. The chain has TRBV4-1 and TRBJ1-2, with a possible D match to TRBD1 (6 bases). The CDR3 runs to 16 residues. V lost 4 bases and J 3 bases, leaving 18 bases between the germline ends. The V gene's germline CDR1 is MGHRA and CDR2 YSYEKL.

This sequence joins TRBV7-3 and TRBJ1-5, with D possibly being TRBD1 (6 bases). This CDR3 comprises 19 residues. The V gene lost 5 bases and the J gene lost 7 bases, with 30 bases spanning the gap. CDR1 is SGHTA and CDR2 is FQGTGA in the germline V gene. DNA for the CDR3: TGTGCCAGCAGCCCCCGGACAGAACCTTCAACCCTGGCGGCGCAGCCCCAGCATTTT. Protein: CASSPRTEPSTLAAQPQHF. The whole variable domain, remainder taken from reference TRBV7-3 and TRBJ1-5, is GAGVSQTPSNKVTEKGKYVELRCDPISGHTALYWYRQSLGQGPEFLIYFQGTGAADDSGLPNDRFFAVRPEGSVSTLKIQRTERGDSAVYLCASSPRTEPSTLAAQPQHFGDGTRLSIL.

The rearrangement links TRBV19 to TRBJ2-2; no clear D gene. Germline V gene lookup returns CDR1 LNHDA and CDR2 SQIVND (reference sequence). V was clipped by 9 bases and J by 4 bases, with 15 bases between them. The CDR3 extends over 14 amino acids. The CDR3 region is CASRHDPATGELFF. CDR3 coding DNA: TGTGCCAGCAGACATGACCCCGCCACCGGGGAGCTGTTTTTT.

The chain links TRBV15 to TRBJ2-1, with 9 bases fitting TRBD2. The germline V gene encodes CDR1 LNHNV and CDR2 YYDKDF (reference sequence). This CDR3 has 16 residues. V was clipped by 0 bases and J by 10 bases; unmatched bases: 10. CDR3 nucleotides: TGTGCCACCAGCAGAGATTCTATGGCGGGGGGGCAGGAGCAGTTCTTC. Translating gives CATSRDSMAGGQEQFF.

J is TRBJ1-2 and V is TRBV19, with TRBD1 identical over 9 bases. This CDR3 comprises 14 residues. The germline CDR1 and CDR2 sequences are LNHDA and SQIVND (reference sequence). V shed 1 base and J 3 bases; nucleotides not matched to a gene: 0. The CDR3 region has the DNA TGTGCCAGTAGTATAGGGACAGGGGACTATGGCTACACCTTC. Protein product: CASSIGTGDYGYTF.

The V gene is TRBV27, the J gene TRBJ2-1, with TRBD1 identical over 9 bases. The germline CDR1 and CDR2 sequences are MNHEY and SMNVEV (reference sequence). The CDR3 totals 17 residues. The V segment lost 4 bases and the J segment 6 bases; nucleotides outside the gene matches: 13. In nucleotides, the CDR3 is TGTGCCAGCAGTTCCGGACCCGGGACAGGGAATGTCAATGAGCAGTTCTTC. Its protein is CASSSGPGTGNVNEQFF.

Comments on this clone: This sample also contains other DNA sequences that code for the same CDR3. V usage is TRBV9 and J usage is TRBJ2-7; D is possibly TRBD1 (5 bases). Germline CDR1 and CDR2: SGDLS and YYNGEE. This CDR3 region has 14 residues. The V gene lost 0 bases and the J gene lost 4 bases, with 11 bases spanning the gap. CDR3 in DNA: TGTGCCAGCAGCGTAGGGCAGGGTGCTTACGAGCAGTACTTC. Residues: CASSVGQGAYEQYF.

The chain links TRBV27 to TRBJ1-4, with unresolved D. V was shortened by 4 bases and J by 1 base, with 16 bases between the two germline ends. This CDR3 comprises 17 residues. Germline CDR1 MNHEY, CDR2 SMNVEV (reference sequence). CDR3 loop: CASSSTETLETNEKLFF. The CDR3, as DNA: TGTGCCAGCAGTTCGACTGAAACCCTGGAAACTAATGAAAAACTGTTTTTT.

This chain links TRBV5-1 with TRBJ1-1; D gene unclear. The V gene lost 4 bases and the J gene lost 0 bases, with 10 bases spanning the gap. Germline CDR1 and CDR2: SGHRS and YFSETQ. CDR3 size: 14 residues. The CDR3 DNA follows: TGCGCCAGCAGCGTTACCACTCTGAACACTGAAGCTTTCTTT. Residues: CASSVTTLNTEAFF. The whole variable domain, filled in from reference TRBV5-1 and TRBJ1-1, reads KAGVTQTPRYLIKTRGQQVTLSCSPISGHRSVSWYQQTPGQGLQFLFEYFSETQRNKGNFPGRFSGRQFSNSRSEMNVSTLELGDSALYLCASSVTTLNTEAFFGQGTRLTVV.

The chain recombines TRBV20-1 with TRBJ2-5; possible D gene TRBD1, 6 bases. The CDR3 has 11 amino acids. V shed 1 base and J shed 10 bases, with 10 bases lying between them. Germline CDR1 and CDR2: DFQATT and SNEGSKA (reference sequence). CDR3 protein: CSARGGGGQYF. DNA of the CDR3: TGCAGTGCTAGAGGAGGGGGTGGCCAGTACTTC.

J is TRBJ1-2 and V is TRBV10-3; 9 positions match TRBD1. CDR1 and CDR2 (germline): ENHRY, SYGVKD. Unmatched junction bases numbered 8, after V lost 2 bases and J lost 4 bases. This CDR3 comprises 16 residues. CDR3 nucleotides: TGTGCCATCAGTGAGGGGGACAGGGTGAAGAGCTATGGCTACACCTTC. Residues: CAISEGDRVKSYGYTF.

J is TRBJ1-4 and V is TRBV5-1, with TRBD1 matching 11 bases. The CDR3 runs 16 residues. The germline V gene has CDR1 SGHRS and CDR2 YFSETQ. The V and J ends lost 4 bases and 8 bases, in that order; junction bases with no gene match: 10. The CDR3 loop reads CASSPGQGAYSEKLFF. The CDR3 DNA reads as TGCGCCAGCAGCCCCGGACAGGGGGCTTACAGCGAAAAACTGTTTTTT.

The chain combines TRBV12-2 with TRBJ1-2; TRBD1, the table's D call, was not compared with the DNA. TRBV12-2 is a recognized pseudogene. The length of the CDR3 is 12 residues. For the CDR3, the DNA is TGTGCAAGTCGCACAGTGAACTATGGCTACACCTTC. It yields the protein CASRTVNYGYTF.

J is TRBJ2-4 and V is TRBV6-5, with 7 bases matching TRBD2. CDR3 length: 15 amino acids. Germline CDR1 is MNHEY and CDR2 is SVGAGI. Losses at the gene ends were 7 bases for V and 6 bases for J; bases not matched to a gene: 12. The DNA for the CDR3 is TGTGCCAGCACCCTGGGACTCCCGGGGGGAAACATTCAGTACTTC. This codes for CASTLGLPGGNIQYF.

The chain couples TRBV27 to TRBJ2-2; a weak D match, TRBD2 (6 bases). In germline, CDR1 is MNHEY, CDR2 SMNVEV (reference sequence). The V end was cut by 3 bases, the J end by 4 bases, with 9 bases between. The CDR3 totals 14 residues. The chain's CDR3 is CASSFPGGTGELFF. CDR3 sequence (DNA): TGTGCCAGCAGTTTTCCCGGGGGCACCGGGGAGCTGTTTTTT.

The chain employs TRBV29-1 and TRBJ1-5; 10 bases align to TRBD1. After removal of 4 bases from V and 5 bases from J, the junction contained 2 bases not matched to a gene. The V gene's germline CDR1 is SQVTM and CDR2 ANQGSEA. This CDR3 spans 13 amino acids. CDR3: CSVAGTGDQPQHF. CDR3 DNA: TGCAGCGTTGCGGGGACAGGGGATCAGCCCCAGCATTTT.

This chain joins TRBV5-5 and TRBJ1-6; possibly TRBD1 for D (6 bases). The CDR3 extends over 15 amino acids. V shed 4 bases and J shed 7 bases, with 15 bases lying between them. CDR1 SGHKS and CDR2 YYEKEE come from the germline V gene (reference sequence). Here the CDR3 reads CASSVAGAENSPLHF. The CDR3 DNA reads as TGTGCCAGCAGCGTGGCAGGGGCGGAGAATTCACCCCTCCACTTT.

The V gene is TRBV4-2, the J gene TRBJ1-6, with D unresolved. Trimming took 6 bases from V and 10 from J, leaving 22 bases between them. From germline, CDR1 is LGHNA and CDR2 YNFKEQ. The CDR3 runs to 16 residues. The CDR3: CASREDQMEGHSPLHF. In DNA, the CDR3 is TGTGCCAGCAGAGAAGACCAGATGGAGGGCCACTCACCCCTCCACTTT.

The V gene is TRBV15, the J gene TRBJ2-7, with D unclear. Germline lookup yields CDR1 LNHNV and CDR2 YYDKDF (reference sequence). The CDR3 length is 14 residues. The V gene lost 3 bases and the J gene lost 0 bases, with 9 bases spanning the gap. CDR3 nucleotides: TGTGCCACCAGCAGTGGGCAGAGCTCCTACGAGCAGTACTTC. Translation: CATSSGQSSYEQYF.